Following are 25 T cell receptor beta chains from one sample sequenced in a study of T cell changes during pregnancy in multiple sclerosis. Repertoires were generated with immunoSEQ multiplex PCR, while TCRdb's copy carries only in-frame clones and drops some. The sample carries about 40,000 clones, over 75% recorded once. Here the sequenced sample was peripheral blood, taken in the first trimester of pregnancy. All receptors come from a female donor in good health, enrolled as a control in a pregnancy study.

Regarding this clone: The sample contains more than one DNA sequence encoding this CDR3. J is TRBJ2-7 and V is TRBV28, with 14 bases identical to TRBD2. This CDR3 is 15 amino acids long. Germline trimming cut 5 bases from V and 4 bases from J; bases unmatched to any gene: 4. Germline loops: CDR1 MDHEN, CDR2 SYDVKM. The CDR3 DNA reads TGTGCCAGCAGTCCAAGACTAGCGGGAGGGTACGAGCAGTACTTC. Translated: CASSPRLAGGYEQYF.

The chain joins TRBV19 to TRBJ1-1; 9 bases fit TRBD1. The V gene's germline CDR1 is LNHDA and CDR2 SQIVND (reference sequence). The CDR3 extends over 15 amino acids. V lost 5 bases and J lost 6; bases outside the gene matches: 10. The CDR3: CASSSPGQGSSEAFF. The DNA for the CDR3 is TGTGCCAGTAGTTCGCCGGGACAGGGTAGCTCTGAAGCTTTCTTT.

V usage is TRBV19 and J usage is TRBJ2-2; D is uncertain. Per germline, CDR1 LNHDA and CDR2 SQIVND (reference sequence). Between the trimmed V and J ends, which lost 8 bases and 8 bases, there was a span of 6 bases. The CDR3 spans 10 residues. The CDR3 protein is CASGPGELFF. The CDR3 DNA reads TGTGCCAGTGGCCCAGGGGAGCTGTTTTTT.

The chain couples TRBV4-2 to TRBJ2-5; TRBD1 agrees at 9 bases. Losses at the gene ends were 4 bases for V and 3 bases for J; bases not matched to a gene: 18. CDR3 length: 19 residues. The V gene's germline CDR1 is LGHNA and CDR2 YNFKEQ. Here the CDR3 reads CASSLTLSGPGQGKETQYF. CDR3 DNA sequence: TGTGCCAGCAGCCTAACCTTATCCGGCCCGGGACAGGGTAAAGAGACCCAGTACTTC.

The rearrangement uses TRBV28 and TRBJ2-7, with D unclear. Germline V gives CDR1 MDHEN, CDR2 SYDVKM. V dropped 5 bases and J dropped 0 bases, with 17 bases sitting between them. This CDR3 contains 16 residues. The CDR3 protein is CASSLAVSGASYEQYF. CDR3 nucleotides: TGTGCCAGCAGTCTTGCCGTCAGTGGAGCCTCCTACGAGCAGTACTTC. The full variable domain, with the rest looked up from reference TRBV28 and TRBJ2-7, is DVKVTQSSRYLVKRTGEKVFLECVQDMDHENMFWYRQDPGLGLRLIYFSYDVKMKEKGDIPEGYSVSREKKERFSLILESASTNQTSMYLCASSLAVSGASYEQYFGPGTRLTVT.

V usage is TRBV2 and J usage is TRBJ2-3; D is unclear. CDR3 length: 12 residues. The germline V gene has CDR1 SNHLY and CDR2 FYNNEI. The V end was cut by 3 bases, the J end by 4 bases, with 5 bases between. DNA of the CDR3: TGTGCCAGCAGTGATACTGCAGATACGCAGTATTTT. Residues: CASSDTADTQYF.

The CDR3, as DNA: TGTGCCAGCAGCTTGAGTACAGGGGGCTACGAGCAGTACTTC. Its protein is CASSLSTGGYEQYF. The rearrangement joins TRBV7-2 to TRBJ2-7, with TRBD1 identical over 8 bases. The CDR3 spans 14 residues. V lost 3 bases to trimming and J lost 3 bases; unmatched junction nucleotides: 4. The germline gives CDR1 SGHTA, CDR2 FQGNSA. Using reference TRBV7-2 and TRBJ2-7 for the parts outside the CDR3, the full variable domain is GAGVSQSPSNKVTEKGKDVELRCDPISGHTALYWYRQSLGQGLEFLIYFQGNSAPDKSGLPSDRFSAERTGGSVSTLTIQRTQQEDSAVYLCASSLSTGGYEQYFGPGTRLTVT.

The chain recombines TRBV6-5 with TRBJ2-2, with 9 positions matching TRBD1. CDR1 is MNHEY and CDR2 is SVGAGI in the germline V gene. The J segment lost 4 bases and the V segment lost 4 bases, leaving 4 bases of the junction unmatched. The CDR3 runs 15 residues. The CDR3 nucleotides are TGTGCCAGCAGTTCACAGGGGGCGGTCACCGGGGAGCTGTTTTTT. Translation gives CASSSQGAVTGELFF.

The CDR3 sequence: CASRSLEENTEAFF. CDR3 coding DNA: TGTGCCAGCAGGTCCCTAGAAGAGAACACTGAAGCTTTCTTT. The rearrangement joins TRBV9 to TRBJ1-1; no clear D. V lost 5 bases, J lost 1 base, and 12 bases lay in between. This CDR3 comprises 14 residues. The germline gives CDR1 SGDLS, CDR2 YYNGEE.

The chain recombines TRBV10-3 with TRBJ2-6; the match to TRBD1 covers 11 bases. After removal of 9 bases from V and 1 base from J, the junction contained 5 bases not matched to a gene. CDR1 and CDR2 (germline): ENHRY, SYGVKD. The length of the CDR3 is 16 residues. CDR3 DNA: TGTGCCATTACCGGGACAGGGGGTTCTGGGGCCAACGTCCTGACTTTC. Translated, it gives CAITGTGGSGANVLTF.

J is TRBJ2-2 and V is TRBV13, with a tentative D call TRBD2 (6 bases). The CDR3 runs 16 residues. Per germline, CDR1 PRHDT and CDR2 FYEKMQ (reference sequence). V was cut by 3 bases and J by 5 bases, with 16 bases left in between. The CDR3 nucleotides are TGTGCCAGCAGCTTCCGACGGGGAGGAACAACCGGGGAGCTGTTTTTT. Translation: CASSFRRGGTTGELFF.

The V and J genes are TRBV4-2 and TRBJ2-2; TRBD2 matches 12 bases. Germline V gene lookup returns CDR1 LGHNA and CDR2 YNFKEQ. V trimming: 4 bases; J trimming: 3 bases; junction bases outside the gene matches: 0. The CDR3 has 15 residues. The DNA for the CDR3 is TGTGCCAGCAGCCGACTAGCGGGAGACACCGGGGAGCTGTTTTTT. Translation: CASSRLAGDTGELFF.

The V call is TRBV7-6, the J call TRBJ1-2, with 10 bases fitting TRBD1. CDR1 and CDR2 (germline): SGHVS, FNYEAQ. This CDR3 has 16 residues. V lost 5 bases, J lost 3 bases, and 9 bases stayed unmatched. The CDR3, as DNA: TGTGCCAGCAGCCCCACGACAGGGGGCTTTGACTATGGCTACACCTTC. Translating it yields CASSPTTGGFDYGYTF.

The chain employs TRBV5-1 and TRBJ2-1; 9 bases are a match to TRBD2. There are 15 residues in the CDR3. Trimming removed 4 bases from V and 5 bases from J; junction bases left unmatched: 7. Germline lookup yields CDR1 SGHRS and CDR2 YFSETQ. Here the CDR3 DNA reads TGCGCCAGCAGCCTTACTAGCGGGCTTAACAATGAGCAGTTCTTC. It encodes CASSLTSGLNNEQFF.

The chain combines TRBV6-1 with TRBJ2-5; D possibly corresponds to TRBD2 (6 bases). CDR3 length: 14 amino acids. V was pared by 7 bases and J by 0 bases, with 12 bases between. Germline-derived CDR1 and CDR2 are MNHNS and SASEGT. CDR3: CASTGLPYQETQYF. DNA of the CDR3: TGTGCCAGCACGGGACTCCCGTACCAAGAGACCCAGTACTTC.

The chain joins TRBV28 to TRBJ2-7; TRBD1 agrees at 9 bases. Losses at the gene ends were 4 bases for V and 1 base for J; bases not matched to a gene: 5. Germline loops: CDR1 MDHEN, CDR2 SYDVKM. The CDR3 length is 15 residues. CDR3 nucleotide sequence: TGTGCCAGCAGTTCACCGGGACAGGGATCCTACGAGCAGTACTTC. Translation gives CASSSPGQGSYEQYF.

This chain joins TRBV4-3 and TRBJ2-1; 14 bases map to TRBD2. CDR1 is LGHNA, CDR2 YSLEER, per germline. CDR3 length equals 15 residues. After removal of 4 bases from V and 9 bases from J, the junction contained 5 bases not matched to a gene. CDR3 DNA sequence: TGCGCCAGCAGCCCGACTAGCGGGGGGGCATTTGAGCAGTTCTTC. Its protein is CASSPTSGGAFEQFF.

This clone is medium-sized in the sample. The chain employs TRBV5-5 and TRBJ1-1; 10 bases line up with TRBD1. The trim removed 2 bases at V and 1 base at J, leaving 5 bases unmatched. The CDR3 spans 16 residues. Germline-derived CDR1 and CDR2 are SGHKS and YYEKEE (reference sequence). The CDR3 DNA follows: TGTGCCAGCAGCTTACGACAGGGGGCCGGGAACACTGAAGCTTTCTTT. The encoded protein is CASSLRQGAGNTEAFF. The whole variable domain, filled in from reference TRBV5-5 and TRBJ1-1, reads DAGVTQSPTHLIKTRGQQVTLRCSPISGHKSVSWYQQVLGQGPQFIFQYYEKEERGRGNFPDRFSARQFPNYSSELNVNALLLGDSALYLCASSLRQGAGNTEAFFGQGTRLTVV.

V is TRBV4-1 and J is TRBJ2-7, with 7 positions matching TRBD1. The CDR3 contains 13 residues. Germline values: CDR1 MGHRA, CDR2 YSYEKL. The V and J ends lost 2 bases and 5 bases, in that order; junction bases with no gene match: 3. CDR3: CASSQLGQDEQYF. CDR3 coding DNA: TGCGCCAGCAGCCAACTAGGACAGGACGAGCAGTACTTC.

The genes are TRBV5-1 and TRBJ2-7; 7 bases align to TRBD2. The CDR3 has 15 residues. Germline trimming cut 0 bases from V and 0 bases from J; bases unmatched to any gene: 3. Germline V CDR1 and CDR2: SGHRS, YFSETQ. The DNA for the CDR3 is TGCGCCAGCAGCTTGGGAGCTAGCGGCTCCTACGAGCAGTACTTC. Encoded protein: CASSLGASGSYEQYF.

The chain couples TRBV7-2 to TRBJ2-1, with 7 bases matching TRBD2. Germline CDR1 reads SGHTA; CDR2 reads FQGNSA. After removal of 5 bases from V and 15 bases from J, the junction contained 13 bases not matched to a gene. The CDR3 spans 13 residues. The CDR3, as DNA: TGTGCCAGCAGCCCCTTGAGCGGGACGGATGGGTTCTTC. Protein: CASSPLSGTDGFF.

J is TRBJ2-1 and V is TRBV7-6, with TRBD2 matching 13 bases. CDR1 and CDR2 from the germline V gene are SGHVS and FNYEAQ. Unmatched junction bases numbered 9, after V lost 4 bases and J lost 0 bases. The length of the CDR3 is 19 residues. The CDR3 here is CASSSLGLAGVSSYNEQFF. DNA for the CDR3: TGTGCCAGCAGCTCTCTCGGACTAGCGGGGGTGAGCTCCTACAATGAGCAGTTCTTC.

The rearrangement uses TRBV19 and TRBJ2-7; possible D gene TRBD2, 6 bases. Germline V gene sequence: CDR1 LNHDA, CDR2 SQIVND (reference sequence). CDR3 size: 14 residues. V lost 6 bases to trimming and J lost 2 bases, with 14 bases between them. The CDR3 DNA follows: TGTGCCAGTAGCCCGACTAGTCCTACCTACGAGCAGTACTTC. It is translated as CASSPTSPTYEQYF. The full variable domain, in which reference TRBV19 and TRBJ2-7 provide the parts outside the CDR3, is DGGITQSPKYLFRKEGQNVTLSCEQNLNHDAMYWYRQDPGQGLRLIYYSQIVNDFQKGDIAEGYSVSREKKESFPLTVTSAQKNPTAFYLCASSPTSPTYEQYFGPGTRLTVT.

By its share, this clone is medium-sized. The V call is TRBV6-1, the J call TRBJ2-7; TRBD1 is a possible D gene (7 bases). V lost 2 bases and J 2 bases, leaving 10 bases between the germline ends. This CDR3 comprises 14 residues. Germline CDR1 and CDR2: MNHNS and SASEGT. CDR3 protein: CASSEQGEAYEQYF. In DNA form, the CDR3 reads TGTGCCAGCAGTGAACAGGGGGAGGCCTACGAGCAGTACTTC.

V usage is TRBV6-4 and J usage is TRBJ2-2; D unresolved. CDR1 is MRHNA, CDR2 SNTAGT, per germline. V shed 0 bases and J shed 4 bases, with 3 bases lying between them. The CDR3 has 13 amino acids. In DNA form, the CDR3 reads TGTGCCAGCAGTGACTCGAGCACCGGGGAGCTGTTTTTT. It translates to CASSDSSTGELFF.